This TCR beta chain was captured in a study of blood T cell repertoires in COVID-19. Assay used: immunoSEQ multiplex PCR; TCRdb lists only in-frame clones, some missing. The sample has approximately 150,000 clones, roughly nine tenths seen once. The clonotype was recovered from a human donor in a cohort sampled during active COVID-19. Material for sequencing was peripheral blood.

This chain's CDR3 is CASTHVGGTNEKLFF. For the CDR3, the DNA is TGTGCCAGTACCCATGTCGGCGGGACTAATGAAAAACTGTTTTTT. V and J are TRBV19 and TRBJ1-4, with no clear D. Deletions cut 7 bases from V and 2 bases from J, with 14 bases between. This CDR3 comprises 15 residues. Germline lookup yields CDR1 LNHDA and CDR2 SQIVND (reference sequence). Based on the CDR3 plus reference TRBV19 and TRBJ1-4, the full variable domain is DGGITQSPKYLFRKEGQNVTLSCEQNLNHDAMYWYRQDPGQGLRLIYYSQIVNDFQKGDIAEGYSVSREKKESFPLTVTSAQKNPTAFYLCASTHVGGTNEKLFFGSGTQLSVL.